This T cell receptor (beta chain) emerged from a study of radiation and T cells in renal cell carcinoma. Study-wide context: Nephrectomy followed 15 Gy stereotactic body radiation by 4 weeks. General observations from the study: From baseline, blood top tumor clonotypes peaked at 2 weeks post-radiation.

Time point described: baseline pretreatment blood. Noted treatment: 15 Gy SBRT to primary tumor, nephrectomy 4 weeks later. Blood was sampled at baseline, 2 weeks and 4 weeks after SBRT. This renal cell carcinoma was of the clear cell type. Data came from immunoSEQ multiplex PCR; TCRdb stores just in-frame clones and leaves some out. Among about 150,000 clones listed, 88% were seen once. With regard to this clone: Its specificity is not known.

This CDR3 is built from 14 residues. Germline V gene lookup returns CDR1 PRHDT and CDR2 FYEKMQ (reference sequence). Losses at the gene ends were 5 bases for V and 1 base for J; bases not matched to a gene: 4. Sequencing was performed on blood, taken from a patient whose treatment included radiotherapy and nephrectomy. The TCR sequence derives from a woman in her sixties or seventies with renal cell carcinoma. The chain combines TRBV13 with TRBJ2-7; 8 positions agree with TRBD2. In nucleotides, the CDR3 is TGTGCCAGCAGCCCAGGGACTAGTTCCTACGAGCAGTACTTC. It encodes CASSPGTSSYEQYF.